This TCR beta chain was captured in a study of blood T cell repertoires in COVID-19. Germline V gene data show CDR1 as SEHNR and CDR2 as FQNEAQ (reference sequence). V lost 1 base, J lost 8 bases, and 5 bases lay in between. This CDR3 has 11 amino acids. TCRdb's table, derived via immunoSEQ multiplex PCR, lists solely in-frame clones and lacks some. The data show more than 110,000 clones, about four fifths seen once. This TCR was recovered from a man in his forties or fifties with acute COVID-19. This chain connects TRBV7-9 to TRBJ1-2; maybe TRBD1 (5 bases). Source material: PBMCs or T cells enriched from blood (not recorded which). The CDR3 bases are TGTGCCAGCAGCTTAGGGGGCGGCTACACCTTC. This translates into CASSLGGGYTF.